A selection of T cell receptor beta chains follows, all from one sample in a study of T cell changes during pregnancy in multiple sclerosis. Repertoires were generated with immunoSEQ multiplex PCR, while TCRdb's copy carries only in-frame clones and drops some. The table lists 100,000 or so clones, around 92% of them singletons, with about 1% in the top ten. The sample in question was peripheral blood, obtained before pregnancy. These TCRs come from a female donor with multiple sclerosis, enrolled in a pregnancy study. Both conserved end residues are part of each CDR3. The D gene is left open where the match is weak. A row's size may be missing; if present it is once, few, many or a size class.

CDR3aa: CASSPTDRAPYEQYF
d_gene: TRBD1
v_gene: TRBV7-9
abundance: few

CDR3aa: CASSQDRTGRKTQYF
d_gene: TRBD1
v_gene: TRBV4-1
abundance: .

CDR3aa: CASSLIGGEKLFF
d_gene: .
v_gene: TRBV5-1
abundance: .

CDR3aa: CASSEVSGGELFF
d_gene: .
v_gene: TRBV2
abundance: .

CDR3aa: CASSSSSGGRVYNEQFF
d_gene: .
v_gene: TRBV7-9
abundance: .

CDR3aa: CASSSFLGQGAEEAFF
d_gene: TRBD1
v_gene: TRBV6-5
abundance: .

CDR3aa: CASSVASYSASGPWRRRGNEQFF
d_gene: TRBD2
v_gene: TRBV9
abundance: once

CDR3aa: CSVRPGQGLDGYTF
d_gene: TRBD1
v_gene: TRBV29-1
abundance: few

CDR3aa: CASSLRGNRLSTDTQYF
d_gene: .
v_gene: TRBV7-9
abundance: .

CDR3aa: CASSQETANNEQFF
d_gene: .
v_gene: TRBV4-1
abundance: .

CDR3aa: CAWSEQGNQPQHF
d_gene: .
v_gene: TRBV30
abundance: once

CDR3aa: CASSLGRPGRGSNQPQHF
d_gene: .
v_gene: TRBV7-9
abundance: .

CDR3aa: CAISREGLSYEQYF
d_gene: TRBD2
v_gene: TRBV10-3
abundance: .

CDR3aa: CAWSVLAGGDTQYF
d_gene: TRBD2
v_gene: TRBV30
abundance: .

CDR3aa: CAWGTGLRGGYNEQFF
d_gene: TRBD1
v_gene: TRBV30
abundance: once

CDR3aa: CASSSEAYEQYF
d_gene: .
v_gene: TRBV18
abundance: once

CDR3aa: CASSFVAGELFF
d_gene: .
v_gene: TRBV27
abundance: .

CDR3aa: CATSRDGLAGGHTGELFF
d_gene: TRBD2
v_gene: TRBV15
abundance: .

CDR3aa: CASSPPGQGYHEQYF
d_gene: TRBD1
v_gene: TRBV28
abundance: .

CDR3aa: CASSLGAKHRFF
d_gene: .
v_gene: TRBV28
abundance: .

CDR3aa: CASTLETAPNTGELFF
d_gene: .
v_gene: TRBV27
abundance: .

CDR3aa: CASSPRPKTSGSHNEQFF
d_gene: TRBD2
v_gene: TRBV18
abundance: .

CDR3aa: CSVEVGREGRQYF
d_gene: TRBD2
v_gene: TRBV29-1
abundance: .

CDR3aa: CASSLAGQGVETQYF
d_gene: TRBD1
v_gene: TRBV7-2
abundance: .

CDR3aa: CASNPTGRDNYGYTF
d_gene: .
v_gene: TRBV27
abundance: .

CDR3aa: CASSPRLGQENEKLFF
d_gene: .
v_gene: TRBV11-2
abundance: once

CDR3aa: CASSSVSPPYEQYF
d_gene: .
v_gene: TRBV19
abundance: few

CDR3aa: CASSQEPDYYEQYF
d_gene: .
v_gene: TRBV4-1
abundance: .

CDR3aa: CAVQGTNYGYTF
d_gene: .
v_gene: TRBV10-2
abundance: .

CDR3aa: CAWGQGPLNTEAFF
d_gene: TRBD1
v_gene: TRBV30
abundance: .

CDR3aa: CASSDAGGHGYTF
d_gene: TRBD1
v_gene: TRBV10-2
abundance: .

CDR3aa: CASSADRERIDTQYF
d_gene: TRBD1
v_gene: TRBV5-4
abundance: .

CDR3aa: CASSLWDRENTGELFF
d_gene: TRBD1
v_gene: TRBV28
abundance: .

CDR3aa: CASSGGAGGEAEAFF
d_gene: TRBD1
v_gene: TRBV6-1
abundance: many

CDR3aa: CASSFRGPGTEAFF
d_gene: .
v_gene: TRBV19
abundance: .

CDR3aa: CASSKENGGNTEAFF
d_gene: .
v_gene: TRBV21-1
abundance: .

CDR3aa: CASSQGAASGRTKNIQYF
d_gene: TRBD2
v_gene: TRBV4-1
abundance: .

CDR3aa: CAISEQQGVNTDTQYF
d_gene: .
v_gene: TRBV10-3
abundance: .

CDR3aa: CASSLGRDLYEQYF
d_gene: .
v_gene: TRBV7-2
abundance: .

CDR3aa: CASSPKDYRGLKAFF
d_gene: .
v_gene: TRBV5-5
abundance: .

CDR3aa: CASKVAGGPDEQYF
d_gene: TRBD2
v_gene: TRBV28
abundance: .

CDR3aa: CASSIAQAASEKLFF
d_gene: .
v_gene: TRBV19
abundance: once

CDR3aa: CATFLGSNYGYTF
d_gene: .
v_gene: TRBV28
abundance: .

CDR3aa: CASSLTQDLYGYTF
d_gene: .
v_gene: TRBV5-1
abundance: .

CDR3aa: CASSGGQSSYNEQFF
d_gene: .
v_gene: TRBV2
abundance: .